Each of the 17 T cell receptor beta chains below was sequenced from the same sample in a study of blood T cell repertoires in COVID-19. Here immunoSEQ multiplex PCR was the method, and the copy in TCRdb shows in-frame clones only, minus some. This sample has under 250,000 clones, with about four fifths found just once. The specimen was peripheral blood. These receptors were obtained from a woman aged 35 to 49 with active or convalescent COVID-19.

This clone was observed a handful of times. The J gene is TRBJ2-1, the V gene TRBV5-6, with TRBD1 identical over 7 bases. V lost 7 bases, J lost 2 bases, and 6 bases stayed unmatched. The CDR3 consists of 14 residues. Germline V lookup: CDR1 SGHDT, CDR2 YYEEEE. CDR3 sequence: CASQQGIAYNEQFF. The DNA of the CDR3 is TGTGCCAGCCAACAGGGGATCGCCTACAATGAGCAGTTCTTC.

This chain uses TRBV6-5 with TRBJ1-6; TRBD1 agrees at 7 bases. Germline V gene lookup returns CDR1 MNHEY and CDR2 SVGAGI. Unmatched junction bases numbered 7, after V lost 1 base and J lost 7 bases. This CDR3 has 16 residues. This CDR3 is CASSYLPGQANSPLHF. CDR3 DNA: TGTGCCAGCAGTTACTTACCCGGACAGGCCAATTCACCCCTCCACTTT.

The chain recombines TRBV6-6 with TRBJ2-4, with 10 bases identical to TRBD2. Germline CDR1 reads MNHNY; CDR2 reads SVGAGI (reference sequence). The CDR3 consists of 17 residues. Losses at the gene ends were 5 bases for V and 2 bases for J; bases not matched to a gene: 9. The CDR3 spells CASSPQIAGGTKNIQYF. Here the CDR3 DNA reads TGTGCCAGCAGTCCCCAGATAGCGGGAGGAACCAAAAACATTCAGTACTTC.

This chain uses TRBV3-1 (or the pseudogene TRBV3-2) with TRBJ2-1; the match to TRBD2 covers 15 bases. The CDR3 runs 15 residues. The ends lost 5 bases at V and 9 bases at J; junction bases unmatched: 5. CDR1 and CDR2 (germline): LGHDT, YNNKEL (reference sequence). This CDR3 reads CASSRGLAGGGEQFF. DNA of the CDR3: TGTGCCAGCAGCAGAGGACTAGCGGGGGGGGGTGAGCAGTTCTTC.

The chain has TRBV13 and TRBJ2-5; no clear D. V lost 0 bases and J 0 bases, leaving 8 bases between the germline ends. CDR3 size: 15 residues. CDR1 and CDR2 from the germline V gene are PRHDT and FYEKMQ (reference sequence). CDR3 amino acids: CASSLGQANQETQYF. The DNA for the CDR3 is TGTGCCAGCAGCTTAGGCCAGGCTAACCAAGAGACCCAGTACTTC.

V and J are TRBV25-1 and TRBJ2-7; maybe TRBD2 (5 bases). The CDR3 is 13 amino acids. The germline V gene encodes CDR1 MGHDK and CDR2 SYGVNS. V dropped 7 bases and J dropped 5 bases, with 15 bases sitting between them. The CDR3 region is CASTLSGGDEQYF. CDR3 DNA: TGTGCCAGCACCCTGTCCGGAGGCGACGAGCAGTACTTC.

The chain couples TRBV5-4 to TRBJ1-2, with D maybe TRBD1 (6 bases). Germline V CDR1 and CDR2: SGHNT, YYREEE (reference sequence). The ends were cut back, 0 bases at V and 2 bases at J, with 23 bases in the middle. The CDR3 has 19 residues. CDR3 in amino acids: CASSLVGAKGHNLNYGYTF. As DNA, the CDR3 is TGTGCCAGCAGCTTGGTGGGGGCAAAGGGTCACAACTTGAACTATGGCTACACCTTC.

The CDR3 DNA follows: TGTGCCAGCACCCCGTACGGGACAATTTATCAGCCCCAGCATTTT. The encoded protein is CASTPYGTIYQPQHF. The rearrangement uses TRBV11-2 and TRBJ1-5, with TRBD1 as a possible D gene (6 bases). The CDR3 has 15 amino acids. The germline CDR1 and CDR2 sequences are SGHAT and FQNNGV. Deletions cut 7 bases from V and 5 bases from J, with 18 bases between.

This clone was recorded once. J is TRBJ1-2 and V is TRBV6-5; possibly TRBD1 for D (5 bases). The CDR3 runs to 14 residues. Germline V gene data show CDR1 as MNHEY and CDR2 as SVGAGI. V was shortened by 3 bases and J by 2 bases, with 10 bases between the two germline ends. The CDR3 protein is CASSYRGRNYGYTF. The CDR3 nucleotides are TGTGCCAGCAGTTATAGGGGCAGAAACTATGGCTACACCTTC.

V and J are TRBV5-1 and TRBJ2-3, with 11 bases identical to TRBD2. Germline V CDR1 and CDR2: SGHRS, YFSETQ. This CDR3 contains 18 residues. V trimming: 0 bases; J trimming: 4 bases; junction bases outside the gene matches: 10. The CDR3 here is CASSLAGTSGSTPDTQYF. In DNA, the CDR3 is TGCGCCAGCAGCTTGGCCGGAACTAGCGGGAGCACCCCAGATACGCAGTATTTT.

This chain's CDR3 is CASSPMNRLNTEAFF. DNA for the CDR3: TGTGCCAGCAGTCCCATGAACAGGTTAAACACTGAAGCTTTCTTT. The rearrangement links TRBV2 to TRBJ1-1, with a weak D call TRBD1 (5 bases). The CDR3 extends over 15 amino acids. Germline CDR1 reads SNHLY; CDR2 reads FYNNEI. V was clipped by 5 bases and J by 2 bases, with 15 bases between them.

CDR3 nucleotide sequence: TGTGCCAGCAGCCAAGGCGGCTACTCCTACGAGCAGTACTTC. Amino acids: CASSQGGYSYEQYF. V usage is TRBV14 and J usage is TRBJ2-7; no clear D gene. Germline CDR1 and CDR2: SGHDN and FVKESK. The CDR3 spans 14 residues. V lost 1 base to trimming and J lost 0 bases, with 7 bases between them.

The chain combines TRBV29-1 with TRBJ2-3; 12 bases match TRBD2. V gave up 6 bases and J gave up 2 bases; unmatched junction bases: 3. The CDR3 length is 14 residues. Germline-derived CDR1 and CDR2 are SQVTM and ANQGSEA. In nucleotides, the CDR3 is TGCAGCGTGACTAGCGGGAGTTTCACAGATACGCAGTATTTT. It encodes CSVTSGSFTDTQYF.

This clone was detected once. This chain links TRBV24-1 with TRBJ2-1; 7 positions match TRBD1. There are 15 residues in the CDR3. Germline lookup yields CDR1 KGHDR and CDR2 SFDVKD. V shed 9 bases and J 1 base; nucleotides not matched to a gene: 8. Here the CDR3 reads CATGTGASSYNEQFF. The CDR3 DNA reads as TGTGCCACCGGAACAGGGGCCTCTTCCTACAATGAGCAGTTCTTC.

The V gene is TRBV13, the J gene TRBJ2-1, with 9 bases identical to TRBD2. CDR1 and CDR2 from the germline V gene are PRHDT and FYEKMQ (reference sequence). The CDR3 spans 15 residues. Trimming removed 0 bases from V and 8 bases from J; junction bases left unmatched: 5. The CDR3: CASSLGGAGGYEQFF. The CDR3 region has the DNA TGTGCCAGCAGCTTAGGGGGTGCGGGAGGGTATGAGCAGTTCTTC.

The V and J genes are TRBV2 and TRBJ1-1, with D hard to call. Germline assignment: CDR1 SNHLY and CDR2 FYNNEI. The ends were cut back, 4 bases at V and 2 bases at J, with 8 bases in the middle. The CDR3 totals 13 residues. The CDR3: CASSVEINTEAFF. In DNA form, the CDR3 reads TGTGCCAGCAGTGTGGAGATTAACACTGAAGCTTTCTTT.

The chain carries TRBV25-1 and TRBJ2-2; 8 bases fit TRBD2. CDR1 is MGHDK, CDR2 SYGVNS, per germline. There are 18 residues in the CDR3. With 3 bases clipped from V and 1 base from J, the junction kept 10 bases outside the gene matches. In DNA, the CDR3 is TGTGCCAGCAGTGATGCCCCCGCGGGGGGCCTGAACACCGGGGAGCTGTTTTTT. Translating it yields CASSDAPAGGLNTGELFF.